Below are 8 T cell receptor beta chains sequenced from a single sample in a study of graft-versus-host responses after intestinal transplantation. Repertoires were generated with immunoSEQ multiplex PCR, while TCRdb's copy carries only in-frame clones and drops some. The sample contains more than 65,000 clones, under 90% of which appear only once. No antigens are known for them. Sequencing was performed on unstimulated CD4+ T cells sorted from spleen or lymph node cells, taken before transplant. These receptors all stem from a human donor who was the organ donor for an intestinal transplant.

This sequence joins TRBV6-5 and TRBJ1-2, with 11 bases matching TRBD1. The CDR3 has 14 residues. Germline assignment: CDR1 MNHEY and CDR2 SVGAGI. Germline trimming cut 5 bases from V and 8 bases from J; bases unmatched to any gene: 7. CDR3 residues: CASSQGTGGRGYTF. Here the CDR3 DNA reads TGTGCCAGCAGTCAGGGGACAGGGGGAAGGGGCTACACCTTC.

This chain uses TRBV4-2 with TRBJ2-5, with 8 positions matching TRBD2. V was pared by 4 bases and J by 2 bases, with 18 bases of the junction left unmatched. The CDR3 is made up of 19 amino acids. CDR1 is LGHNA and CDR2 is YNFKEQ in the germline V gene. The DNA of the CDR3 is TGTGCCAGCAGCCCATCGGCGGTTGGTGCGGGGGGTACTCAAGAGACCCAGTACTTC. Protein: CASSPSAVGAGGTQETQYF.

This clone was detected once. The chain uses TRBV5-4 and TRBJ2-7; TRBD1 aligns across 7 bases. V was pared by 0 bases and J by 6 bases, with 12 bases of the junction left unmatched. Germline lookup yields CDR1 SGHNT and CDR2 YYREEE (reference sequence). The CDR3 is 16 amino acids. The CDR3 reads CASSLGGQPPYFEQYV. For the CDR3, the DNA is TGTGCCAGCAGCTTGGGGGGACAGCCCCCATATTTCGAGCAGTACGTC.

The J gene is TRBJ2-7, the V gene TRBV5-6; 8 bases align to TRBD1. Per the germline V gene, CDR1 is SGHDT and CDR2 is YYEEEE. V was clipped by 3 bases and J by 3 bases; unmatched bases: 11. There are 16 residues in the CDR3. DNA of the CDR3: TGTGCCAGCAGCTCCGGACAGGGAACTTCCAGCTACGAGCAGTACGTC. This gives the protein CASSSGQGTSSYEQYV.

The rearrangement uses TRBV5-4 and TRBJ2-1; 8 bases align to TRBD2. Trimming cost V 4 bases and J 13 bases; bases outside gene matches: 4. Germline assignment: CDR1 SGHNT and CDR2 YYREEE (reference sequence). CDR3 length: 11 residues. The CDR3 loop reads CASSIGLAQFF. DNA of the CDR3: TGTGCCAGCAGCATCGGACTAGCTCAGTTCTTC.

This chain joins TRBV7-3 and TRBJ2-5; the match to TRBD1 covers 7 bases. Germline V lookup: CDR1 SGHTA, CDR2 FQGTGA. Trimming at V came to 3 bases and at J to 5 bases, leaving 12 bases not matched to a gene. The CDR3 has 16 amino acids. The CDR3 nucleotides read TGTGCCAGCAGCTTCAGGGGGAGTAGCGATAAGGAGACCCAGTACTTC. Encoded protein: CASSFRGSSDKETQYF.

The V and J genes are TRBV7-2 and TRBJ1-1; D possibly corresponds to TRBD1 (5 bases). Per the germline V gene, CDR1 is SGHTA and CDR2 is FQGNSA. This CDR3 spans 14 amino acids. Trimming removed 2 bases at V and 0 bases at J, with 7 bases between. In nucleotides, the CDR3 is TGTGCCAGCAGCTTATACAGGATGAACACTGAAGCTTTCTTT. Its translation is CASSLYRMNTEAFF.

This clone has only one observation. The chain uses TRBV6-5 and TRBJ2-3, with D maybe TRBD1 (7 bases). Per the germline V gene, CDR1 is MNHEY and CDR2 is SVGAGI. The CDR3 is 15 amino acids. V lost 5 bases and J 6 bases, leaving 18 bases between the germline ends. CDR3 in DNA: TGTGCCAGCAGTAAGCTAACAGGGGCGGGGGATACGCAGTATTTT. Protein sequence: CASSKLTGAGDTQYF.